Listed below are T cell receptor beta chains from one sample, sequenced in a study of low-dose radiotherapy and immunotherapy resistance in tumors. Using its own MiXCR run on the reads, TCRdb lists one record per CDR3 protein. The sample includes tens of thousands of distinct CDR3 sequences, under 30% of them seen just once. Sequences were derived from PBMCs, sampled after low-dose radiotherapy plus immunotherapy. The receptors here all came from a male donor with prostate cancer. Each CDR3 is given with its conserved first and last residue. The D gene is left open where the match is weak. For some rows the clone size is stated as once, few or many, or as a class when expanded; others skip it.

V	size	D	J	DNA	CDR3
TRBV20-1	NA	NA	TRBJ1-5	TGCAGTGCTAGAGACTCCAAACGGGGAGGGGTGATAGTTCATCAGCCCCAGCATTTT	CSARDSKRGGVIVHQPQHF
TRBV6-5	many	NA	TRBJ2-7	TGTGCCAGCAGTTACTCGGGACCCTACGAGCAGTACTTC	CASSYSGPYEQYF
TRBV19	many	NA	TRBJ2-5	TGTGCCAGTAGTCCCGACAGGATTGAGACCCAGTACTTC	CASSPDRIETQYF
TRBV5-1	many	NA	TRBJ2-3	TGCGCCAGCAGCCTGGCAGGCGCTACCACAGATACGCAGTATTTT	CASSLAGATTDTQYF
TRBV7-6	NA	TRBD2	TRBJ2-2	TGTGCCAGCAGCCAAAGGAGTATAGCTGAAGGGACTAGCGGGGCCGGGGAGCTGTTTTTT	CASSQRSIAEGTSGAGELFF
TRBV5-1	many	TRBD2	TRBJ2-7	TGCGCCAGCAGCGCTGGGACTAGCGGTTCCTACGAGCAGTACTTC	CASSAGTSGSYEQYF
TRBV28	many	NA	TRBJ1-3	TGTGCCAGCAGTCACTTCTACAGGGAAGGAAACACCATATATTTT	CASSHFYREGNTIYF
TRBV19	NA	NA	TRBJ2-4	TGTGCCAGTAGTCCCTCGGACGGGAAAAACATTCAGTACTTC	CASSPSDGKNIQYF
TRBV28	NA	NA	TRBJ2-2	TGTGCCAGCAGTCCCGGGGAGCTGTTTTTT	CASSPGELFF
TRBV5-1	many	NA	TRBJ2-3	TGCGCCAGCAGCCTGGGACATCGATCGGATACGCAGTATTTT	CASSLGHRSDTQYF
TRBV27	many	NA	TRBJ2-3	TGTGCCAGCAGTGGCGGGACGGCGGGGGCATTTAATACGCAGTATTTT	CASSGGTAGAFNTQYF
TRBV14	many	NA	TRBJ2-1	TGTGCCAGCAGCCCTTGGGAGGATATGGTGAATGAGCAGTTCTTC	CASSPWEDMVNEQFF
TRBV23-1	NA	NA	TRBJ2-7	TGCGCCAGCAGTCAATCCGGGCCGAGCTCCTACGAGCAGTACTTC	CASSQSGPSSYEQYF
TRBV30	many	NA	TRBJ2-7	TGTGCCTGGAGTGAGTTGCTAGGGGGATCCGAGCAGTACTTC	CAWSELLGGSEQYF
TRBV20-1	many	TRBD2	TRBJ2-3	TGCAGTGCTACCCGTGGTGGCGGGGGAAGCACAGATACGCAGTATTTT	CSATRGGGGSTDTQYF
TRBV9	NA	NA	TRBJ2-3	TGTGCCAGCAGCGGAATCACAGATACGCAGTATTTT	CASSGITDTQYF
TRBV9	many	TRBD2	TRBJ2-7	TGTGCCAGCAGCGTAGGGCTAGCGGGAGCCCCCTCCTACGAGCAGTACTTC	CASSVGLAGAPSYEQYF
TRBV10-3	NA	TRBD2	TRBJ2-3	TGTGCCATCAGTGGTACGGCGGGAGGGCCAGATACGCAGTATTTT	CAISGTAGGPDTQYF
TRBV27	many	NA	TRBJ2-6	TGTGCCAGCAAGCAGGGTAGCATAGGGGCCAACGTCCTGACTTTC	CASKQGSIGANVLTF
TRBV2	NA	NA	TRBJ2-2	TGTGCCAGCAGTGAGACCGGGAATACCAACACCGGGGAGCTGTTTTTT	CASSETGNTNTGELFF
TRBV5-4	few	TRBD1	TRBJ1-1	TGTGCCAGCAGCTTGGCAGGGGGCTTCGAGGCTTTCTTT	CASSLAGGFEAFF
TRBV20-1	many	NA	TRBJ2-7	TGCAGTGCCCCAACAGGTACCGGCTACGAGCAGTACTTC	CSAPTGTGYEQYF
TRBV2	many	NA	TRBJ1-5	TGTGCCAGCAGTGACAGGGATAAGCAGCCCCAGCATTTT	CASSDRDKQPQHF
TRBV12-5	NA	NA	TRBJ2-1	TGTGCTAGTGGTTTGGTACGATGGGGGTTCTACAATGAGCAGTTCTTC	CASGLVRWGFYNEQFF
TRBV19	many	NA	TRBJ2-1	TGTGCCAGTAGTCCTTCGGCGGCGGATTACAATGAGCAGTTCTTC	CASSPSAADYNEQFF
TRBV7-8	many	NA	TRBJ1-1	TGTGCCAGCAGTTTTAGGTCCGGGTACACTGAAGCTTTCTTT	CASSFRSGYTEAFF
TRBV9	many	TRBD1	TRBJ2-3	TGTGCCAGCAGCGTAATGGGGACAGGCCTCGGAGATACGCAGTATTTT	CASSVMGTGLGDTQYF
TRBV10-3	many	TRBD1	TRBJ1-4	TGTGCCACCTGGGACAGGGCGACTAATGAAAAACTGTTTTTT	CATWDRATNEKLFF
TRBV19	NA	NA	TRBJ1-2	TGTGCCAGTAGTATAAGTGGCTACACCTTC	CASSISGYTF
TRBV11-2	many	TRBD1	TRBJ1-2	TGTGCCAGCAGCCCCCCGACAGGGGAGGTATCGGGCTACACCTTC	CASSPPTGEVSGYTF
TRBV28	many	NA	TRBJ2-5	TGTGCCAGCAGTTTTTCCCGGCGGGATGGAGAGACCCAGTACTTC	CASSFSRRDGETQYF
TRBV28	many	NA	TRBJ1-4	TGTGCCAGCAGTCCAACAGGGAAGGGAGAGGAAAAACTGTTTTTT	CASSPTGKGEEKLFF
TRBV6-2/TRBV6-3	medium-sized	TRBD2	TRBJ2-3	TGTGCCAGCAGTGGTCCGAGCGGGAGCGGCACAGATACGCAGTATTTT	CASSGPSGSGTDTQYF
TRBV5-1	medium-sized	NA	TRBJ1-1	TGTGCCAGCAGCTTGGACATCGCCAACACTGAAGCTTTCTTT	CASSLDIANTEAFF
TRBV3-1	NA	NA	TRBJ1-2	TGTGCCAGCAGGGACCTTAACTATGGCTACACCTTC	CASRDLNYGYTF
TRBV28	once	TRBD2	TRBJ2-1	TGTGCCAGCAGTCGCCTATCGGGACTAGCGGGGAACAATGAGCAGTTCTTC	CASSRLSGLAGNNEQFF
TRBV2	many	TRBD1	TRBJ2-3	TGTGCCAGCAGTCCGGGTCGGGGACAGGGGCCCACAGATACGCAGTATTTT	CASSPGRGQGPTDTQYF
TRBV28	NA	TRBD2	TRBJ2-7	TGTGCCAGCAGTCTAGCGGGACACTCCTACGAGCAGTACTTC	CASSLAGHSYEQYF
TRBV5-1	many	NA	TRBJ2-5	TGCGCCAGCAGCTTGGGACTAGTTCTTCGGGAGACCCAGTACTTC	CASSLGLVLRETQYF
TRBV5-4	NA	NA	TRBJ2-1	TGTGCCAGCAGCCAGTCCAGGAGCTCCTACAATGAGCAGTTCTTC	CASSQSRSSYNEQFF
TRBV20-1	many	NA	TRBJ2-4	TGCAGTGCTAGAGTCCTGAGCGCCGTAGCCAAAAACATTCAGTACTTC	CSARVLSAVAKNIQYF
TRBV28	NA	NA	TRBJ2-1	TGTGCCAGCAGATCCTCGGGGGCGGGGGCCTACAATGAGCAGTTCTTC	CASRSSGAGAYNEQFF
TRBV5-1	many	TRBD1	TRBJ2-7	TGCGCCAGCAGCCTGAGCCCGGGACAGGGGGTTGACGAGCAGTACTTC	CASSLSPGQGVDEQYF
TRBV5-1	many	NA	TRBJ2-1	TGCGCCAGCAGCTTGGGTGGCGGGCCCCAGGGTGAGCAGTTCTTC	CASSLGGGPQGEQFF
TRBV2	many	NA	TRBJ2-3	TGTGCCAGCAGCGAAGCGACCACAGATACGCAGTATTTT	CASSEATTDTQYF
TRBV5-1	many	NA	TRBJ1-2	TGCGCCAGCAGCCAGAACGGCCAAAACTATGGCTACACCTTC	CASSQNGQNYGYTF
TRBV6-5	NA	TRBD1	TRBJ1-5	TGTGCCAGCAGTCCGACAGGGGGCCAGCCCCAGCATTTT	CASSPTGGQPQHF
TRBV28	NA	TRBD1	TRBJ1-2	TGTGCCAGCGTGCTAAGGGGGCCCAACTATGGCTACACCTTC	CASVLRGPNYGYTF
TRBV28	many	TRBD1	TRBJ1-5	TGTGCCAGCAGGGTCTATGGACAGGGGGCTAATCAGCCCCAGCATTTT	CASRVYGQGANQPQHF
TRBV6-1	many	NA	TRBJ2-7	TGTGCCAGCAGTGAAGTTGCGGGGGCGGGGGAGCAGTACTTC	CASSEVAGAGEQYF